A single sample gave rise to the 15 T cell receptor beta chains below, sequenced in a study of blood T cell repertoires in COVID-19. The protocol was immunoSEQ multiplex PCR, while the TCRdb copy is restricted to in-frame clones and leaves out a portion. The sample holds fewer than 200,000 clones, about 91% seen once. Sequencing used peripheral blood. These receptors all come from a woman aged 55-70 years who had recovered from COVID-19.

The rearrangement links TRBV25-1 to TRBJ1-1; D might be TRBD1 (5 bases). Germline-derived CDR1 and CDR2 are MGHDK and SYGVNS. V lost 2 bases, J lost 2 bases, and 9 bases lay in between. The CDR3 is 14 residues long. The CDR3 DNA is TGTGCCAGCAGTGAAGCAGGGACTAACACTGAAGCTTTCTTT. This translates into CASSEAGTNTEAFF.

This chain uses TRBV28 with TRBJ1-5, with D tentatively TRBD1 (5 bases). The CDR3 has 14 amino acids. With 8 bases removed from V and 3 bases from J, the gap between germline ends came to 14 bases. Per the germline V gene, CDR1 is MDHEN and CDR2 is SYDVKM. The chain's CDR3 is CASGTGGTNQPQHF. The DNA of the CDR3 is TGTGCCAGCGGGACTGGGGGAACCAATCAGCCCCAGCATTTT.

The chain uses TRBV27 and TRBJ1-6, with D unclear. Trimming cost V 4 bases and J 9 bases, with 16 bases left between them. The CDR3 length is 15 residues. Germline V gives CDR1 MNHEY, CDR2 SMNVEV (reference sequence). CDR3 in amino acids: CASSSPVGLASPLHF. CDR3 DNA: TGTGCCAGCAGTTCCCCCGTTGGTCTAGCTTCACCCCTCCACTTT.

The CDR3 nucleotides are TGTGCCAGCAGTTCCTACAGGGTTTTGGGGGAGACCCAGTACTTC. Translation gives CASSSYRVLGETQYF. The rearrangement uses TRBV28 and TRBJ2-5, with D tentatively TRBD1 (6 bases). V was trimmed by 4 bases and J by 5 bases, leaving 17 bases between them. The CDR3 contains 15 residues. Germline CDR1 is MDHEN and CDR2 is SYDVKM.

This chain joins TRBV27 and TRBJ2-3; D gene uncertain. The V end was cut by 4 bases, the J end by 2 bases, with 10 bases between. Germline-derived CDR1 and CDR2 are MNHEY and SMNVEV (reference sequence). This CDR3 comprises 14 residues. CDR3 protein: CASSSLWATDTQYF. CDR3 bases: TGTGCCAGCAGTTCCCTCTGGGCCACAGATACGCAGTATTTT.

The rearrangement links TRBV19 to TRBJ1-3, with a weak D call TRBD1 (6 bases). V was pared by 5 bases and J by 0 bases, with 11 bases between. The germline CDR1 and CDR2 sequences are LNHDA and SQIVND (reference sequence). The CDR3 consists of 15 residues. The CDR3 loop is CASSFRTVSGNTIYF. Written as DNA, the CDR3 is TGTGCCAGTAGTTTTCGGACAGTCTCTGGAAACACCATATATTTT.

CDR3 in DNA: TGTGCCCTTGACCGGGACAGGGGCACAGATACGCAGTATTTT. Its translation is CALDRDRGTDTQYF. The V gene is TRBV10-3, the J gene TRBJ2-3, with 9 bases lining up with TRBD1. The CDR3 covers 14 residues. Germline loops: CDR1 ENHRY, CDR2 SYGVKD. J lost 1 base, V lost 11 bases, and 7 bases had no gene match.

The rearrangement links TRBV5-1 to TRBJ1-2; TRBD1 matches at 7 bases. The V segment lost 0 bases and the J segment 0 bases; nucleotides outside the gene matches: 11. The CDR3 sequence is 18 residues long. CDR1 is SGHRS and CDR2 is YFSETQ in the germline V gene. The CDR3 nucleotides are TGCGCCAGCAGCTTGGCTATCACCGCTGGGACAGCTAACTATGGCTACACCTTC. Its translation is CASSLAITAGTANYGYTF.

The chain carries TRBV9 and TRBJ2-7, with TRBD1 identical over 7 bases. Germline CDR1 is SGDLS and CDR2 is YYNGEE. V gave up 0 bases and J gave up 2 bases; unmatched junction bases: 8. The CDR3 has 16 residues. The CDR3 sequence is CASSVDVRQGTYEQYF. The CDR3 DNA is TGTGCCAGCAGCGTAGATGTTAGACAGGGAACCTACGAGCAGTACTTC.

The chain combines TRBV9 with TRBJ1-1; D is ambiguous. Germline-derived CDR1 and CDR2 are SGDLS and YYNGEE. The CDR3 runs 13 residues. Trimming removed 5 bases from V and 2 bases from J, with 10 bases in between. The CDR3 reads CASSRGDNTEAFF. The CDR3, as DNA: TGTGCCAGCAGTCGGGGTGATAACACTGAAGCTTTCTTT. Full variable domain (missing parts from reference TRBV9 and TRBJ1-1): DSGVTQTPKHLITATGQRVTLRCSPRSGDLSVYWYQQSLDQGLQFLIQYYNGEERAKGNILERFSAQQFPDLHSELNLSSLELGDSALYFCASSRGDNTEAFFGQGTRLTVV.

The chain recombines TRBV7-5 with TRBJ2-1; the listed D gene, TRBD1, was not tested against the DNA. TRBV7-5 is assigned pseudogene status. The CDR3 is 16 residues long. The CDR3 nucleotides are TGTGTCAGAAGCTCCGACAGGGGGCGCTTCCGAAATGAGCAGTTCTTC. This sequence encodes CVRSSDRGRFRNEQFF.

This chain joins TRBV3-1 (or the pseudogene TRBV3-2) and TRBJ1-2, with D possibly being TRBD1 (6 bases). This CDR3 has 15 residues. The V end was cut by 2 bases, the J end by 5 bases, with 15 bases between. Germline assignment: CDR1 LGHDT and CDR2 YNNKEL (reference sequence). The DNA of the CDR3 is TGTGCCAGCAGCCAAAGCGGGGGCGCGGGGTATGGCTACACCTTC. This gives the protein CASSQSGGAGYGYTF.

The chain couples TRBV28 to TRBJ1-2, with D possibly TRBD1 on 5 matching bases. The V end was cut by 7 bases, the J end by 8 bases, with 20 bases between. Germline CDR1 and CDR2: MDHEN and SYDVKM. The CDR3 is 14 residues long. The CDR3 loop reads CASKAPRVTLGYTF. CDR3 nucleotide sequence: TGTGCCAGCAAAGCGCCCAGGGTCACGTTGGGCTACACCTTC.

The V and J genes are TRBV2 and TRBJ1-2, with D possibly matching TRBD1 (6 bases). Trimming pared 7 bases from V and 0 bases from J, leaving 12 bases between. This CDR3 has 14 residues. From germline, CDR1 is SNHLY and CDR2 FYNNEI. CDR3 in DNA: TGTGCCAGCACCTTACAGGGTTCTAACTATGGCTACACCTTC. Residues: CASTLQGSNYGYTF.

The genes are TRBV19 and TRBJ2-5; D is perhaps TRBD2 (5 bases). Trimming left V 4 bases short and J 2 bases short, with 11 bases between. The CDR3 extends over 14 amino acids. Germline-derived CDR1 and CDR2 are LNHDA and SQIVND (reference sequence). CDR3 amino acids: CASSKYPGQETQYF. In DNA form, the CDR3 reads TGTGCCAGTAGTAAGTACCCGGGACAAGAGACCCAGTACTTC. The whole variable domain, remainder taken from reference TRBV19 and TRBJ2-5, is DGGITQSPKYLFRKEGQNVTLSCEQNLNHDAMYWYRQDPGQGLRLIYYSQIVNDFQKGDIAEGYSVSREKKESFPLTVTSAQKNPTAFYLCASSKYPGQETQYFGPGTRLLVL.